Listed below are T cell receptor beta chains from one sample, sequenced in a study of shared clonotypes between healthy human individuals. TCRdb keeps only in-frame clones here, not all; method: immunoSEQ multiplex PCR. The sample lists about 2 million clones, approximately 95% occurring once. The sequenced sample consisted of naive CD4+ T cells sorted from blood. The receptors derive from a man younger than 30 in good health. Both conserved end residues are part of each CDR3. A D gene is named only where the DNA matches it firmly. Part of the rows lack a size; the others show once, few, many or a class for expanded clones.

>-|13|TRBV5-1|TRBJ1-6|-
CASSLGENSPLHF
TGCGCCAGCAGCTTGGGTGAGAATTCACCCCTCCACTTT
>TRBD1|18|TRBV4-3|TRBJ2-1|-
CASSLFIQQGGSYNEQFF
TGCGCCAGCAGCCTTTTTATTCAACAGGGGGGCTCCTACAATGAGCAGTTCTTC
>TRBD1|15|TRBV11-2|TRBJ1-6|-
CASSPRQGTNSPLHF
TGTGCCAGCAGCCCCAGACAGGGGACGAATTCACCCCTCCACTTT
>-|14|TRBV11-2|TRBJ2-1|-
CASSLAGGWNEQFF
TGTGCCAGCAGCTTAGCTGGGGGTTGGAATGAGCAGTTCTTC
>-|15|TRBV5-1|TRBJ2-3|-
CASSGGAGRTDTQYF
TGCGCCAGCAGCGGGGGGGCCGGCCGCACAGATACGCAGTATTTT
>-|12|TRBV30|TRBJ1-1|once
CAWSAPPVEAFF
TGTGCCTGGAGCGCCCCCCCAGTTGAAGCTTTCTTT
>-|16|TRBV10-3|TRBJ1-1|-
CAISESGGRMNTEAFF
TGTGCCATCAGTGAGTCTGGGGGACGGATGAACACTGAAGCTTTCTTT
>TRBD1|18|TRBV9|TRBJ2-2|once
CASSSTLGTDLKTGELFF
TGTGCCAGCAGCTCGACCCTAGGGACAGACCTGAAAACCGGGGAGCTGTTTTTT
>TRBD1|15|TRBV6-1|TRBJ1-1|-
CAGRQGALSATEAFF
TGTGCCGGCAGACAGGGGGCGCTTTCAGCCACTGAAGCTTTCTTT
>TRBD2|16|TRBV10-3|TRBJ2-5|once
CAISEGTSGRLETQYF
TGTGCCATCAGTGAAGGGACTAGCGGGCGGTTGGAGACCCAGTACTTC
>TRBD1|13|TRBV29-1|TRBJ2-5|-
CSVLDRGWETQYF
TGCAGCGTGCTGGACAGGGGCTGGGAGACCCAGTACTTC
>-|15|TRBV6-6|TRBJ1-2|-
CASTYPERGHYGYTF
TGTGCCAGCACCTACCCGGAGCGGGGTCACTATGGCTACACCTTC
>-|14|TRBV2|TRBJ1-1|-
CASSDEQLNTEAFF
TGTGCCAGCAGTGATGAGCAATTGAACACTGAAGCTTTCTTT
>-|14|TRBV7-2|TRBJ2-7|-
CASSLAHGAYEQYF
TGTGCCAGCAGCTTAGCACACGGTGCCTACGAGCAGTACTTC
>-|15|TRBV2|TRBJ1-3|-
CASTLTGDSGNTIYF
TGTGCCAGTACCCTGACGGGGGACTCTGGAAACACCATATATTTT
>-|13|TRBV6-6|TRBJ2-5|-
CASSPKHQETQYF
TGTGCCAGCAGTCCTAAGCACCAAGAGACCCAGTACTTC
>-|13|TRBV5-1|TRBJ2-7|-
CASSSRTDYEQYF
TGCGCCAGCAGCTCGCGGACAGACTACGAGCAGTACTTC
>-|14|TRBV10-1|TRBJ2-7|-
CASSEGSPSYEQYF
TGCGCCAGCAGTGAGGGCAGCCCTTCCTACGAGCAGTACTTC
>-|12|TRBV12-5|TRBJ1-1|-
CASGFSFTEAFF
TGTGCTAGTGGTTTCTCTTTCACTGAAGCTTTCTTT
>-|17|TRBV9|TRBJ1-3|once
CASSVGAGSLGGNTIYF
TGTGCCAGCAGCGTAGGAGCGGGTTCGTTAGGTGGAAACACCATATATTTT
>-|16|TRBV18|TRBJ1-2|-
CASSPMTAVGGWGYTF
TGTGCCAGCTCACCGATGACGGCTGTGGGGGGCTGGGGCTACACCTTC
>TRBD1|14|TRBV6-6|TRBJ1-2|-
CASSSQGDNYGYTF
TGTGCCAGCAGTTCACAGGGGGATAACTATGGCTACACCTTC
>TRBD1|13|TRBV7-7|TRBJ2-5|once
CASSFDRAETQYF
TGTGCTAGCAGCTTCGACAGGGCTGAGACCCAGTACTTC
>-|13|TRBV6-5|TRBJ1-6|-
CASKKAGNSPLHF
TGTGCCAGCAAAAAAGCGGGGAATTCACCCCTCCACTTT
>-|14|TRBV6-6|TRBJ2-7|-
CASSYGGQAYEQYF
TGTGCCAGCAGTTACGGTGGTCAGGCCTACGAGCAGTACTTC
>TRBD2|17|TRBV19|TRBJ2-3|-
CASSVPLPSGSTDTQYF
TGTGCCAGTAGTGTCCCCCTACCTAGCGGCAGCACAGATACGCAGTATTTT
>TRBD2|15|TRBV6-5|TRBJ2-7|-
CASSYSGLAGGEQYF
TGTGCCAGCAGTTACTCAGGACTAGCGGGAGGGGAGCAGTACTTC
>TRBD2|16|TRBV7-8|TRBJ2-3|-
CASSPWTSGVTDTQYF
TGTGCCAGCAGCCCTTGGACTAGCGGGGTGACAGATACGCAGTATTTT
>-|14|TRBV6-1|TRBJ1-1|-
CASRGGEVRTEAFF
TGTGCCAGCAGGGGGGGCGAGGTAAGAACTGAAGCTTTCTTT
>-|18|TRBV9|TRBJ1-4|-
CASSVGGGGPPANEKLFF
TGTGCCAGCAGCGTAGGAGGGGGTGGACCTCCGGCTAATGAAAAACTGTTTTTT
>TRBD1|15|TRBV2|TRBJ1-5|-
CASSAGQGLFQPQHF
TGTGCCAGCAGTGCCGGACAGGGTTTATTTCAGCCCCAGCATTTT
>-|15|TRBV6-5|TRBJ2-1|-
CASSLTQTRAHEQFF
TGTGCCAGCAGTTTAACCCAAACTAGGGCCCATGAGCAGTTCTTC
>-|12|TRBV6-6|TRBJ1-2|-
CASSFEVPGYTF
TGTGCCAGCAGCTTCGAGGTCCCTGGCTACACCTTC
>-|17|TRBV18|TRBJ1-3|-
CASSPGQGLISGNTIYF
TGTGCCAGCTCCCCGGGTCAGGGGCTTATCTCTGGAAACACCATATATTTT
>-|16|TRBV9|TRBJ1-2|-
CASSVGVSISNYGYTF
TGTGCCAGCAGCGTAGGGGTTTCCATTTCTAACTATGGCTACACCTTC
>TRBD1|16|TRBV2|TRBJ2-3|-
CASSNSGGAIADTQYF
TGTGCCAGCAGTAACTCAGGGGGCGCGATCGCAGATACGCAGTATTTT
>-|11|TRBV20-1|TRBJ2-3|-
CSARGEGTQYF
TGCAGTGCTAGAGGGGAAGGTACGCAGTATTTT
>TRBD1|14|TRBV6-1|TRBJ1-6|-
CASCRDRDNSPLHF
TGTGCCAGCTGCCGGGACAGGGATAATTCACCCCTCCACTTT
>-|12|TRBV28|TRBJ1-5|-
CASSPLKLIQHF
TGTGCCAGCAGTCCCCTCAAGTTAATCCAGCATTTT
>-|12|TRBV29-1|TRBJ1-2|many
CSVEGGGEGYTF
TGCAGCGTTGAAGGAGGTGGGGAAGGCTACACCTTC